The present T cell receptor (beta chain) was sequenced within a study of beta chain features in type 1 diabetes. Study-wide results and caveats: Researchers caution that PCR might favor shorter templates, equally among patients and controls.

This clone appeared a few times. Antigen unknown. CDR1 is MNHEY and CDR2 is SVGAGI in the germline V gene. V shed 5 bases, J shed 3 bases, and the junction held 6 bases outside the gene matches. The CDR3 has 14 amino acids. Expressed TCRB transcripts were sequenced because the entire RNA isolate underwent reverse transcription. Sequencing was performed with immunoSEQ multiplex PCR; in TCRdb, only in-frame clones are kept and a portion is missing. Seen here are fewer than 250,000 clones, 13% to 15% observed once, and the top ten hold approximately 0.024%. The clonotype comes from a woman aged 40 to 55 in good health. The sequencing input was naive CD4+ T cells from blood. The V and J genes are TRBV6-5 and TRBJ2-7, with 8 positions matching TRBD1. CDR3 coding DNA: TGTGCCAGCAGTGCCCTGGGACAGGACTACGAGCAGTACTTC. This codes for CASSALGQDYEQYF.